This TCR beta chain came from a study of T cell responses to AZD1222 COVID-19 vaccine. Study conclusions and caveats: Among the donors, most were white British and more were female, and clonal diversity was possibly underestimated. Reports say nearly half of spike-specific TCRs go after unmutated variant regions. After two AZD1222 doses, spike-specific TCR breadth and depth rose versus day 0.

As concerns this clone: Its specificity is not known.

Profiled with immunoSEQ multiplex PCR; TCRdb holds only in-frame clones, not every one. This sample has around 72,000 clones, with roughly four fifths found just once. The CDR3 spans 14 residues. Deletions cut 4 bases from V and 6 bases from J, with 10 bases between. Germline CDR1 is SNHLY and CDR2 is FYNNEI. Specimen: peripheral blood, collected on day 0 of AZD1222 vaccination. This TCR came from an adult in good health. V and J are TRBV2 and TRBJ1-6; possibly TRBD1 for D (6 bases). CDR3 amino acids: CASSVGQPNSPLHF. For the CDR3, the DNA is TGTGCCAGCAGTGTAGGACAGCCTAATTCACCCCTCCACTTT.